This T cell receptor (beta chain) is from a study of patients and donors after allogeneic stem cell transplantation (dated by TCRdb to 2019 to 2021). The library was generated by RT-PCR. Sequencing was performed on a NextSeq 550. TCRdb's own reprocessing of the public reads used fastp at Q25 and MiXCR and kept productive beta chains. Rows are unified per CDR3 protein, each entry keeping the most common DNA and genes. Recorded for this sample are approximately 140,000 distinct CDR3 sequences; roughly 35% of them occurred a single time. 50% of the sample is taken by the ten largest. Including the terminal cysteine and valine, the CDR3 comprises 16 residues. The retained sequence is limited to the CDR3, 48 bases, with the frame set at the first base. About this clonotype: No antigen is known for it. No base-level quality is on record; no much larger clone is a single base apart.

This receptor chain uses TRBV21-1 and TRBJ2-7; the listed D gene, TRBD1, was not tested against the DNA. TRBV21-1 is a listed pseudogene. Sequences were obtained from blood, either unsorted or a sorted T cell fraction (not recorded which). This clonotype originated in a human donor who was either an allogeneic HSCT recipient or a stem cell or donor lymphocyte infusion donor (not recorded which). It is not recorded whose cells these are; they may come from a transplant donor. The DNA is TGTGCCAGCAGCAACCCAAACCCACGCCCCTTTTACGAGCAGTACGTC. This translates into CASSNPNPRPFYEQYV.